This TCR beta chain was recovered during a study of blood T cell repertoires in COVID-19. Germline trimming cut 6 bases from V and 3 bases from J; bases unmatched to any gene: 8. The germline gives CDR1 MNHEY, CDR2 SVGAGI. The CDR3 sequence is 15 residues long. The table came from immunoSEQ multiplex PCR; TCRdb's copy has only in-frame clones and leaves some out. The sample yields about 30,000 clones, 87% seen once. The sequenced material came from peripheral blood. This receptor was obtained from a man between 60 and 75 years old with active COVID-19. The rearrangement uses TRBV6-5 and TRBJ1-5, with 7 bases identical to TRBD1. The CDR3 protein is CASRKGQLSNQPQHF. The DNA for the CDR3 is TGTGCCAGCAGAAAGGGACAGCTTTCCAATCAGCCCCAGCATTTT.